Listed below are T cell receptor beta chains from one sample, sequenced in a study of T cell clonotyping in hematopoietic cell transplantation. TCRdb's copy holds only in-frame clones and misses some; the assay was immunoSEQ multiplex PCR. The sample lists fewer than 20,000 clones, just over 90% occurring once. Sequencing was performed on peripheral blood mononuclear cells, taken before stem cell transplant. The receptors shown here come from a man aged 18 to 29 with biphenotypic leukemia. Some clones in this sample may be carry-over from other donors' samples. CDR3s include the opening cysteine and the closing phenylalanine or tryptophan. A D gene is named only where the DNA matches it firmly. Only part of the rows carry a size: once, few, many, or a class if the clone is expanded.

D gene: TRBD1; clone size: -; V gene: TRBV2; J gene: TRBJ2-7; CDR3 DNA: TGTGCCAGCAGTCCCGGGACAGGGCCCTACGAGCAGTACTTC; CDR3 protein: CASSPGTGPYEQYF
D gene: -; clone size: -; V gene: TRBV5-1; J gene: TRBJ2-3; CDR3 DNA: TGCGCCAGCAGCCCCGAGGGTTGGGGCGTGGGCACAGATACGCAGTATTTT; CDR3 protein: CASSPEGWGVGTDTQYF
D gene: -; clone size: once; V gene: TRBV6-5; J gene: TRBJ2-5; CDR3 DNA: TGTGCCAGCAGCCGAGCCGGCAGCCAAGAGACCCAGTACTTC; CDR3 protein: CASSRAGSQETQYF
D gene: -; clone size: -; V gene: TRBV6-5; J gene: TRBJ1-1; CDR3 DNA: TGTGCCAGCAGTCGGCGAGAACGGGACACTGAAGCTTTCTTT; CDR3 protein: CASSRRERDTEAFF
D gene: -; clone size: -; V gene: TRBV4-1; J gene: TRBJ1-6; CDR3 DNA: TGCGCCAGCAGCCAAGATTTGGAATCACCCCTCCACTTT; CDR3 protein: CASSQDLESPLHF
D gene: -; clone size: -; V gene: TRBV2; J gene: TRBJ2-1; CDR3 DNA: TGTGCCAGCAATGTAGCCGGGTACAATGAGCAGTTCTTC; CDR3 protein: CASNVAGYNEQFF
D gene: TRBD1; clone size: -; V gene: TRBV6-5; J gene: TRBJ1-2; CDR3 DNA: TGTGCCAGCAGTTCTCAGGGGGCTGATGGCTACACCTTC; CDR3 protein: CASSSQGADGYTF
D gene: -; clone size: -; V gene: TRBV9; J gene: TRBJ1-1; CDR3 DNA: TGTGCCAGCAGCACTTACAGGGAGAACACTGAAGCTTTCTTT; CDR3 protein: CASSTYRENTEAFF
D gene: TRBD1; clone size: -; V gene: TRBV6-6; J gene: TRBJ1-2; CDR3 DNA: TGTGCCAGCGAGAGACAGGGCTCCGGGAGGTATGGCTACACCTTC; CDR3 protein: CASERQGSGRYGYTF
D gene: -; clone size: -; V gene: TRBV7-8; J gene: TRBJ2-1; CDR3 DNA: TGTGCCAGCAGTTACGAGGCGGTGGGAAAGCAGTTCTTC; CDR3 protein: CASSYEAVGKQFF
D gene: -; clone size: -; V gene: TRBV30; J gene: TRBJ2-7; CDR3 DNA: TGTGCCTGGATTCCAGTGGGACGCCTCACCTACGAGCAGTACTTC; CDR3 protein: CAWIPVGRLTYEQYF
D gene: TRBD1; clone size: -; V gene: TRBV5-4; J gene: TRBJ2-5; CDR3 DNA: TGTGCCAGCAGCTTTATAACAGGGGGCGCCGAGACCCAGTACTTC; CDR3 protein: CASSFITGGAETQYF
D gene: -; clone size: -; V gene: TRBV5-6; J gene: TRBJ2-7; CDR3 DNA: TGTGCCAGCAGCCTGGGGCGAGGACTCTACGAGCAGTACTTC; CDR3 protein: CASSLGRGLYEQYF
D gene: -; clone size: -; V gene: TRBV5-1; J gene: TRBJ1-2; CDR3 DNA: TGCGCCAGCAGCGCAGGGGCGACTAACTATGGCTACACCTTC; CDR3 protein: CASSAGATNYGYTF
D gene: -; clone size: few; V gene: TRBV19; J gene: TRBJ1-1; CDR3 DNA: TGTGCCAGCTCGGACAGTACGAACACTGAAGCTTTCTTT; CDR3 protein: CASSDSTNTEAFF
D gene: TRBD1; clone size: -; V gene: TRBV28; J gene: TRBJ1-2; CDR3 DNA: TGTGCCAGCAGTCCCCGGACAGGACCCTATGGCTACACCTTC; CDR3 protein: CASSPRTGPYGYTF
D gene: -; clone size: -; V gene: TRBV7-2; J gene: TRBJ2-1; CDR3 DNA: TGTGCCAGCAGCTTAGATGGGCGGGCCTACAATGAGCAGTTCTTC; CDR3 protein: CASSLDGRAYNEQFF
D gene: TRBD1; clone size: -; V gene: TRBV14; J gene: TRBJ1-1; CDR3 DNA: TGTGCCAGCAGCCGGACAGGACAGGGCACTGAAGCTTTCTTT; CDR3 protein: CASSRTGQGTEAFF
D gene: TRBD2; clone size: few; V gene: TRBV4-3; J gene: TRBJ2-5; CDR3 DNA: TGCGCCAGCAGCCAACAGCGGGGGGGCCAAGAGACCCAGTACTTC; CDR3 protein: CASSQQRGGQETQYF
D gene: -; clone size: -; V gene: TRBV9; J gene: TRBJ2-2; CDR3 DNA: TGTGCCAGCAGCGTGAGGCCGAACACCGGGGAGCTGTTTTTT; CDR3 protein: CASSVRPNTGELFF